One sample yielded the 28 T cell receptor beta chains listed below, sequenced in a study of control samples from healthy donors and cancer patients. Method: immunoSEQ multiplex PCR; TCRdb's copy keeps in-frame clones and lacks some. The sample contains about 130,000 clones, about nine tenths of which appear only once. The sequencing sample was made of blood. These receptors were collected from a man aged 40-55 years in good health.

CDR3 region: CATDMGQANEKLFF. The CDR3 DNA sequence: TGTGCCACCGACATGGGGCAAGCTAATGAAAAACTGTTTTTT. This rearrangement joins TRBV2 to TRBJ1-4; possible D gene TRBD1, 5 bases. Trimming cost V 10 bases and J 3 bases, with 15 bases left between them. The germline V gene encodes CDR1 SNHLY and CDR2 FYNNEI. The CDR3 length is 14 residues.

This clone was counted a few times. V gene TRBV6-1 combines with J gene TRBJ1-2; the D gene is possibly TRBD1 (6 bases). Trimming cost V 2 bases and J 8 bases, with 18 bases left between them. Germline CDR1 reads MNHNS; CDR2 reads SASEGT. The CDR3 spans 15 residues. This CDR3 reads CASSEYAAGAQGYTF. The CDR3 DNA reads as TGTGCCAGCAGTGAATATGCGGCGGGGGCGCAAGGCTACACCTTC.

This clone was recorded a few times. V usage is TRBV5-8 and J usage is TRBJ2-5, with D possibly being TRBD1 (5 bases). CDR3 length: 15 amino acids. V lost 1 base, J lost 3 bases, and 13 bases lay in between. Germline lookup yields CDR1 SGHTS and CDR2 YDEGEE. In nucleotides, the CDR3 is TGTGCCAGCAGCTTGTTAGGGCAGGGTGAAGAGACCCAGTACTTC. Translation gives CASSLLGQGEETQYF.

The CDR3 DNA sequence: TGTGCCAGCAGTCCCCAGTCAGGGGGCCATGAAAAACTGTTTTTT. Its protein is CASSPQSGGHEKLFF. The chain joins TRBV7-2 to TRBJ1-4, with 8 bases that match TRBD1. CDR3 length: 15 amino acids. The germline V gene encodes CDR1 SGHTA and CDR2 FQGNSA. The V gene end was trimmed by 6 bases and the J gene end by 6 bases; junction bases not matched to a gene: 9. The complete variable domain, with remaining parts taken from reference TRBV7-2 and TRBJ1-4, reads GAGVSQSPSNKVTEKGKDVELRCDPISGHTALYWYRQSLGQGLEFLIYFQGNSAPDKSGLPSDRFSAERTGGSVSTLTIQRTQQEDSAVYLCASSPQSGGHEKLFFGSGTQLSVL.

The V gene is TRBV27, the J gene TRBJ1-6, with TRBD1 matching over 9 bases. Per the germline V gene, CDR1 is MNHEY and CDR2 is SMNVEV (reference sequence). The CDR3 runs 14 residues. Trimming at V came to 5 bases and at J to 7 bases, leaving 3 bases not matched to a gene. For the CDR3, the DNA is TGTGCCAGCAGTCTAGGGACAGGGAATTCACCCCTCCACTTT. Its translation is CASSLGTGNSPLHF.

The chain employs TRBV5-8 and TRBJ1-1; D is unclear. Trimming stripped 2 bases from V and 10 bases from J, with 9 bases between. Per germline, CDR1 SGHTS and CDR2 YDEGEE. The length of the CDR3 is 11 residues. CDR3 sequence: CASSFAFGAFF. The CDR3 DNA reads TGTGCCAGCAGCTTTGCTTTTGGAGCTTTCTTT.

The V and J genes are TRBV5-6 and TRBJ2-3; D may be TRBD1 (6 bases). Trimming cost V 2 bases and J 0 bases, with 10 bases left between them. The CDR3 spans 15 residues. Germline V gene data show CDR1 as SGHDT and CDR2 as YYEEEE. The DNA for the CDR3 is TGTGCCAGCAGCTTCAGGGGTCGCAGCACAGATACGCAGTATTTT. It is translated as CASSFRGRSTDTQYF. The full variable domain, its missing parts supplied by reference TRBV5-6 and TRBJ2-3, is DAGVTQSPTHLIKTRGQQVTLRCSPKSGHDTVSWYQQALGQGPQFIFQYYEEEERQRGNFPDRFSGHQFPNYSSELNVNALLLGDSALYLCASSFRGRSTDTQYFGPGTRLTVL.

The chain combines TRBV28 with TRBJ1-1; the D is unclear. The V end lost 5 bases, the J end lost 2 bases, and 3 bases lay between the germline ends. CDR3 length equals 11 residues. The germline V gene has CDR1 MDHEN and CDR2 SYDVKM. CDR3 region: CASSVNTEAFF. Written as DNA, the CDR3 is TGTGCCAGCAGTGTAAACACTGAAGCTTTCTTT.

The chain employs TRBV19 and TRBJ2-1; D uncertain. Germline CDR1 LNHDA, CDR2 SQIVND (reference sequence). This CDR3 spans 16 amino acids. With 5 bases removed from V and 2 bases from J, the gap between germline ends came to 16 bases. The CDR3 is CASSHVGSPAYNEQFF. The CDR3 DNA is TGTGCCAGTAGTCACGTGGGTAGCCCGGCCTACAATGAGCAGTTCTTC.

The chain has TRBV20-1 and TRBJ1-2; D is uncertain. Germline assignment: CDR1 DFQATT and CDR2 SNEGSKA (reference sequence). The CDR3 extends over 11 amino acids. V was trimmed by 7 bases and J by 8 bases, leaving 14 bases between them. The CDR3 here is CSVQVTDGYTF. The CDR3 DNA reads TGCAGTGTTCAAGTAACCGACGGCTACACCTTC.

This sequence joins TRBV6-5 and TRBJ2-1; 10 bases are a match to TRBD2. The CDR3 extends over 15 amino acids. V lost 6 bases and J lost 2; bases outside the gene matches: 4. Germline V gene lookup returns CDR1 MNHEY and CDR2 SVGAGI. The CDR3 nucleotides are TGTGCCAGCAGCCGACTAGCGGGCACCTACAATGAGCAGTTCTTC. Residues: CASSRLAGTYNEQFF.

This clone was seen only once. CDR3 bases: TGTGCCAGTAGCGGGACTAGCGGGGGCGTTTACAATGAGCAGTTCTTC. This gives the protein CASSGTSGGVYNEQFF. The chain joins TRBV19 to TRBJ2-1, with TRBD2 matching 14 bases. The CDR3 extends over 16 amino acids. Germline V gene lookup returns CDR1 LNHDA and CDR2 SQIVND (reference sequence). Trimming at V came to 6 bases and at J to 4 bases, leaving 5 bases not matched to a gene.

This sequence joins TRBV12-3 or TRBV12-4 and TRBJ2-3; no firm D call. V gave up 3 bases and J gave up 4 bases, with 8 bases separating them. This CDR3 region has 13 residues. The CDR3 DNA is TGTGCCAGCAGTTTTACCCGCGCAGATACGCAGTATTTT. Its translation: CASSFTRADTQYF.

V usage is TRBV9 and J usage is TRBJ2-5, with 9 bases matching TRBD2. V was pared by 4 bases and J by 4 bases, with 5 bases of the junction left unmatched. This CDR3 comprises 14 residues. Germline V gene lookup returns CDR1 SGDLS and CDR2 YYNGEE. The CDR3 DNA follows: TGTGCCAGCAGCCCCGGACTAGCGCGAGAGACCCAGTACTTC. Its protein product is CASSPGLARETQYF. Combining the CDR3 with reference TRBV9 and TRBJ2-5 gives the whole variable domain DSGVTQTPKHLITATGQRVTLRCSPRSGDLSVYWYQQSLDQGLQFLIQYYNGEERAKGNILERFSAQQFPDLHSELNLSSLELGDSALYFCASSPGLARETQYFGPGTRLLVL.

The CDR3 DNA reads as TGTGCCAGCAGCCCGACGGTTAACTATGGCTACACCTTC. As protein: CASSPTVNYGYTF. The chain is built from TRBV12-3 or TRBV12-4 and TRBJ1-2; no clear D. The CDR3 has 13 residues. Trimming removed 6 bases from V and 1 base from J, with 9 bases in between.

CDR3 DNA sequence: TGTGCCAGCAGGCCACTAGCGGCCCCCACAGATACGCAGTATTTT. It is translated as CASRPLAAPTDTQYF. The chain carries TRBV2 and TRBJ2-3; 8 bases fit TRBD2. In germline, CDR1 is SNHLY, CDR2 FYNNEI. The CDR3 is made up of 15 amino acids. V trimming: 6 bases; J trimming: 2 bases; junction bases outside the gene matches: 7.

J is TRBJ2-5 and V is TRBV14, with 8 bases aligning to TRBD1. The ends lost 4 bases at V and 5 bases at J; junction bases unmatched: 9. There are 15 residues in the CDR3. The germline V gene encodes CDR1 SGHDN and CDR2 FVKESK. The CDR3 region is CASSLTGTGGETQYF. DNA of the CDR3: TGTGCCAGCAGCCTTACAGGGACAGGCGGGGAGACCCAGTACTTC.

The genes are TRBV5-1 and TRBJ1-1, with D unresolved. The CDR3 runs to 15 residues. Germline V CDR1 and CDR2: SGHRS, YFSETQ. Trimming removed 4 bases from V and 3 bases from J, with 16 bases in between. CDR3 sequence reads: CASSTYSAVDTEAFF. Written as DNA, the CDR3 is TGCGCCAGCAGCACATACTCGGCAGTGGACACTGAAGCTTTCTTT.

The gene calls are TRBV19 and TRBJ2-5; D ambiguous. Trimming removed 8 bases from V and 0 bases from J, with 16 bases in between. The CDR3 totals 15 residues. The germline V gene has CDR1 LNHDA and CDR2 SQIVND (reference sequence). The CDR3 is CASSRGATYQETQYF. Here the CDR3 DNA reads TGTGCCAGTTCTCGCGGCGCAACTTACCAAGAGACCCAGTACTTC.

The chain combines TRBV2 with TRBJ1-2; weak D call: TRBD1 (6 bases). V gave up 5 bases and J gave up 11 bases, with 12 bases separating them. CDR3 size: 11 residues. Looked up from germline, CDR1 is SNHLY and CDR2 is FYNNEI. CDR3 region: CASSTGFSYTF. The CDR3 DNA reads TGTGCCAGCAGTACAGGGTTTAGTTACACCTTC.

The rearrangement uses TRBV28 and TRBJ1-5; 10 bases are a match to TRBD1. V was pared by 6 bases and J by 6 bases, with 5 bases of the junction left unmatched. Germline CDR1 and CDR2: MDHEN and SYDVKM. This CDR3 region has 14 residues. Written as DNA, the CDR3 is TGTGCCAGCAGACGTCGACAGGGGGCTCAGCCCCAGCATTTT. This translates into CASRRRQGAQPQHF.

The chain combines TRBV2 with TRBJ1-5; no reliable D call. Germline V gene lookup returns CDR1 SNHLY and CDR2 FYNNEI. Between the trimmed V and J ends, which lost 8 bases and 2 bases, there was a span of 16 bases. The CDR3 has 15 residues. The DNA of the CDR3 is TGTGCCAGCCAAGTGTCCATCATAGGCAATCAGCCCCAGCATTTT. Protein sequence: CASQVSIIGNQPQHF.

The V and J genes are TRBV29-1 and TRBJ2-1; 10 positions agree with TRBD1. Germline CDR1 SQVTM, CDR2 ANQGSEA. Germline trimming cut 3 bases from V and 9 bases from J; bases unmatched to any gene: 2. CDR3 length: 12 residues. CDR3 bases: TGCAGCGTTGACAGGACAGGGGGTGAGCAGTTCTTC. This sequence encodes CSVDRTGGEQFF.

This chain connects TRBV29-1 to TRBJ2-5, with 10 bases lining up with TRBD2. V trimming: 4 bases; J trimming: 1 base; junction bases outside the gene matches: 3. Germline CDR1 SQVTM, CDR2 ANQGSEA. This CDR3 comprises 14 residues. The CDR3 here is CSVAVAGGQETQYF. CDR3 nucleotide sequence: TGCAGCGTTGCGGTAGCGGGGGGCCAAGAGACCCAGTACTTC.

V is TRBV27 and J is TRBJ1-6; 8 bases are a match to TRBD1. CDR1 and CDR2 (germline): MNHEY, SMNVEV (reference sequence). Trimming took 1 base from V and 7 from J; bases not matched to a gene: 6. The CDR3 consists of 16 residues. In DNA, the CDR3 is TGTGCCAGCAGTTTATTTGCCAGGGGGCAAAATTCACCCCTCCACTTT. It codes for CASSLFARGQNSPLHF.

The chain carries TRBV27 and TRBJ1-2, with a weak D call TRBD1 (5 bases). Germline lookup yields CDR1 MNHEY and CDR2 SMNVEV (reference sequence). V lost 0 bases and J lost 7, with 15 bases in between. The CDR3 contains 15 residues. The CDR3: CASSLSGVGSTGYTF. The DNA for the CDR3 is TGTGCCAGCAGTTTATCGGGGGTGGGTAGTACTGGCTACACCTTC.

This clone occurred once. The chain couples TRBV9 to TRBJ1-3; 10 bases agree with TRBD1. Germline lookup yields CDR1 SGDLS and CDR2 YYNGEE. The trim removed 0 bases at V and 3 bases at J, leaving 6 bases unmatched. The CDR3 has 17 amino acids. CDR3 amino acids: CASSVGGGTGVGNTIYF. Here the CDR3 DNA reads TGTGCCAGCAGCGTAGGTGGCGGGACAGGGGTTGGAAACACCATATATTTT.

Here the CDR3 reads CASSLGAGGAVGETQYF. The CDR3 DNA sequence: TGTGCCAGCAGCCTCGGGGCCGGAGGGGCGGTCGGGGAGACCCAGTACTTC. The V gene is TRBV14, the J gene TRBJ2-5; a possible D gene is TRBD2 (6 bases). The CDR3 runs 17 residues. Germline V gene data show CDR1 as SGHDN and CDR2 as FVKESK. Trimming pared 4 bases from V and 5 bases from J, leaving 23 bases between. The full variable domain, its missing parts supplied by reference TRBV14 and TRBJ2-5, is EAGVTQFPSHSVIEKGQTVTLRCDPISGHDNLYWYRRVMGKEIKFLLHFVKESKQDESGMPNNRFLAERTGGTYSTLKVQPAELEDSGVYFCASSLGAGGAVGETQYFGPGTRLLVL.